The rows below give T cell receptor beta chains drawn from one sample of a study of response to subunit inactivated influenza vaccine. TCRdb redid the calling of the RT-PCR reads with MiXCR, one entry per CDR3 protein. The table shows about half a million distinct CDR3 sequences, with less than 8% occurring only once. This material consisted of PBMCs from blood, taken less than 30 months after vaccination. These receptors were collected from a man in his fifties or sixties who received an inactivated influenza vaccine. Both conserved end residues are part of each CDR3. Size is omitted from some rows. Given values are once, few, many or a class for expanded clones.

v_gene: TRBV6-1; abundance: many; CDR3aa: CASSVIAEPYNEQFF
v_gene: TRBV11-2; abundance: many; CDR3aa: CASSNDISGHRDEQFF
v_gene: TRBV7-2; abundance: .; CDR3aa: CASSYQSGNTGELFF
v_gene: TRBV19; abundance: .; CDR3aa: CASSILGQPQHF
v_gene: TRBV7-2; abundance: few; CDR3aa: CASSRPDPSYNEQFF
v_gene: TRBV20-1; abundance: many; CDR3aa: CSARPSGGKQPQHF
v_gene: TRBV7-9; abundance: few; CDR3aa: CALIGGRDHTDTQYF
v_gene: TRBV20-1; abundance: few; CDR3aa: CSARDLRLGQGGTGELFF
v_gene: TRBV3-1; abundance: many; CDR3aa: CASSQSRTAYTEAFF
v_gene: TRBV12-3/TRBV12-4; abundance: .; CDR3aa: CASSLGFIETQYF
v_gene: TRBV9; abundance: once; CDR3aa: CASSAGGVDTGELFF
v_gene: TRBV20-1; abundance: many; CDR3aa: CSARVGWIGYTF
v_gene: TRBV29-1; abundance: many; CDR3aa: CSVGSRASGANEQFF
v_gene: TRBV9; abundance: .; CDR3aa: CASTRDRIENTGELFF